The rows below give T cell receptor beta chains drawn from one sample of a study of T cell responses to AZD1222 COVID-19 vaccine. Data came from immunoSEQ multiplex PCR; TCRdb stores just in-frame clones and leaves some out. The sample lists approximately 90,000 clones, 80% to 90% occurring once. The sample in question was peripheral blood, obtained on day 0 of AZD1222 vaccination. The receptors were gathered from an adult in good health. The CDR3 runs from the conserved cysteine through the conserved F or W. Each record gives: clone size, D gene, V gene, CDR3 length, J gene, CDR3 protein, CDR3 DNA. D genes are given only for firm matches. The size entry is marked missing in some rows and otherwise reads once, few, many or a size class.

>NA|NA|TRBV28|12|TRBJ1-5
CASVQARQPQHF
TGTGCCAGCGTACAGGCGCGTCAGCCCCAGCATTTT
>NA|NA|TRBV6-2/TRBV6-3|12|TRBJ2-1
CASSYGTHEQFF
TGTGCCAGCAGTTATGGGACCCATGAGCAGTTCTTC
>NA|NA|TRBV4-1|16|TRBJ2-1
CASSQGTSSSYNEQFF
TGCGCCAGCAGCCAAGGGACTTCGAGCTCCTACAATGAGCAGTTCTTC
>NA|NA|TRBV7-6|15|TRBJ1-5
CASSLDSRRNQPQHF
TGTGCCAGCAGCTTAGATTCACGTCGGAATCAGCCCCAGCATTTT
>NA|NA|TRBV7-3|13|TRBJ2-7
CASSLSDDDEQYF
TGTGCCAGCAGCCTAAGCGATGACGACGAGCAGTACTTC
>NA|TRBD2|TRBV7-9|16|TRBJ2-3
CASSPRLLAGADTQYF
TGTGCCAGCAGTCCACGGTTGCTAGCGGGGGCAGATACGCAGTATTTT
>NA|TRBD1|TRBV5-1|17|TRBJ1-1
CASSSVPGQGTGTEAFF
TGCGCCAGCAGCTCAGTCCCGGGACAGGGAACGGGGACTGAAGCTTTCTTT
>NA|NA|TRBV7-2|12|TRBJ2-1
CASSSYNNEQFF
TGTGCCAGCAGCTCCTATAACAATGAGCAGTTCTTC
>NA|NA|TRBV7-9|15|TRBJ1-2
CASSFTWPATGGYTF
TGTGCCAGCAGCTTTACGTGGCCCGCTACGGGGGGCTACACCTTC
>NA|TRBD1|TRBV12-3/TRBV12-4|12|TRBJ2-7
CASSRQGFEQYF
TGTGCCAGCAGTAGACAGGGGTTCGAGCAGTACTTC
>NA|TRBD2|TRBV29-1|12|TRBJ2-7
CSVGTSSYEQYF
TGCAGCGTTGGGACTAGCAGCTACGAGCAGTACTTC
>NA|TRBD2|TRBV6-2/TRBV6-3|15|TRBJ2-7
CASSSRGSGSIVQYF
TGTGCCAGCAGTTCCCGCGGTAGCGGGAGTATTGTGCAGTACTTC
>NA|NA|TRBV27|14|TRBJ1-4
CASSLSPLTEKLFF
TGTGCCAGCAGTTTATCCCCCTTAACCGAAAAACTGTTTTTT
>NA|NA|TRBV9|15|TRBJ1-1
CASSVAPGGNTEAFF
TGTGCCAGCAGCGTAGCGCCAGGTGGGAACACTGAAGCTTTCTTT
>once|NA|TRBV28|13|TRBJ1-1
CASSLRANTEAFF
TGTGCCAGCAGTTTACGGGCGAACACTGAAGCTTTCTTT
>NA|NA|TRBV10-1|16|TRBJ1-4
CATMDLEVGRDEKLFF
TGCGCCACCATGGACCTAGAAGTAGGGCGCGATGAAAAACTGTTTTTT
>once|TRBD2|TRBV5-1|16|TRBJ2-5
CASSATGTSGRETQYF
TGCGCCAGCAGCGCGACCGGGACTAGCGGGAGGGAGACCCAGTACTTC
>NA|TRBD2|TRBV7-2|17|TRBJ2-1
CASSLLWREGLGYEQFF
TGTGCCAGCAGCTTACTATGGCGGGAGGGCCTGGGTTATGAGCAGTTCTTC
>NA|NA|TRBV5-1|13|TRBJ1-1
CASTTGGDTEAFF
TGCGCCAGCACCACGGGAGGGGACACTGAAGCTTTCTTT
>NA|NA|TRBV15|13|TRBJ2-6
CATSRTGPPVLTF
TGTGCCACCAGCAGAACAGGGCCCCCCGTCCTGACTTTC
>NA|NA|TRBV7-3|16|TRBJ2-2
CASSLSPGSNTGELFF
TGTGCCAGCAGCTTATCTCCAGGGTCGAACACCGGGGAGCTGTTTTTT
>NA|TRBD1|TRBV28|15|TRBJ1-1
CASRPEVGGNTEAFF
TGTGCCAGCCGTCCTGAGGTAGGGGGCAACACTGAAGCTTTCTTT
>few|NA|TRBV25-1|16|TRBJ2-5
CASSTPLGGRQETQYF
TGTGCCAGCAGCACCCCCCTTGGGGGGCGCCAAGAGACCCAGTACTTC
>once|NA|TRBV7-3|15|TRBJ2-1
CASSLPGGSYNEQFF
TGTGCCAGCAGCCTACCTGGGGGGTCCTACAATGAGCAGTTCTTC
>few|NA|TRBV7-9|13|TRBJ1-1
CASSLEGNTEAFF
TGTGCCAGCAGCTTAGAGGGGAACACTGAAGCTTTCTTT
>NA|NA|TRBV5-1|14|TRBJ1-5
CASSWAWGNQPQHF
TGCGCCAGCAGCTGGGCTTGGGGCAATCAGCCCCAGCATTTT
>NA|NA|TRBV11-3|16|TRBJ2-1
CASSLEELPRYNEQFF
TGTGCCAGCAGCTTAGAAGAACTCCCTAGGTACAATGAGCAGTTCTTC
>NA|NA|TRBV28|15|TRBJ2-7
CASRDRAATDTEQYF
TGTGCCAGCAGGGACCGGGCAGCAACAGATACCGAGCAGTACTTC
>NA|NA|TRBV28|14|TRBJ2-2
CASSTAVNTGELFF
TGTGCCAGCAGCACTGCGGTGAACACCGGGGAGCTGTTTTTT
>NA|NA|TRBV11-3|16|TRBJ2-6
CASSRDSFSGANVLTF
TGTGCCAGCAGCCGTGACAGCTTCTCTGGGGCCAACGTCCTGACTTTC
>NA|TRBD1|TRBV28|17|TRBJ1-6
CASSLSPGQPYNSPLHF
TGTGCCAGCAGTTTATCTCCGGGACAGCCGTATAATTCACCCCTCCACTTT
>once|TRBD2|TRBV13|17|TRBJ2-2
CASSQGTSGRGTGELFF
TGTGCCAGCAGCCAGGGGACTAGCGGGAGGGGCACCGGGGAGCTGTTTTTT